This passage covers 26 T cell receptor beta chains from one sample sequenced in a study of cytomegalovirus exposure and HLA in healthy donors. A multiplex PCR was run with 60 Vbeta primers and 13 Jbeta primers. Using immunoSEQ multiplex PCR, the repertoire was profiled, and TCRdb retains in-frame clones only, with some absent. The sample yields 100,000 or so clones, about 70% seen once. The source material was PBMCs. The receptor source for this set is a man aged 50 to 59 in good health and CMV-seropositive.

The chain joins TRBV30 to TRBJ2-7; TRBD1 agrees at 11 bases. Per germline, CDR1 GTSNPN and CDR2 SVGIG (reference sequence). This CDR3 is built from 16 residues. J lost 2 bases, V lost 2 bases, and 8 bases had no gene match. This CDR3 is CAWSLWGQGGTYEQYF. The CDR3 DNA reads as TGTGCCTGGAGTCTATGGGGACAGGGGGGTACCTACGAGCAGTACTTC.

The chain couples TRBV7-9 to TRBJ2-7, with 8 bases lining up with TRBD2. Per germline, CDR1 SEHNR and CDR2 FQNEAQ (reference sequence). J lost 0 bases, V lost 8 bases, and 3 bases had no gene match. CDR3 size: 13 residues. The CDR3: CASLAGGSYEQYF. The CDR3 DNA sequence: TGTGCCAGCTTGGCGGGAGGCTCCTACGAGCAGTACTTC. Based on the CDR3 plus reference TRBV7-9 and TRBJ2-7, the full variable domain is DTGVSQNPRHKITKRGQNVTFRCDPISEHNRLYWYRQTLGQGPEFLTYFQNEAQLEKSRLLSDRFSAERPKGSFSTLEIQRTEQGDSAMYLCASLAGGSYEQYFGPGTRLTVT.

The gene calls are TRBV19 and TRBJ1-4, with TRBD1 matching 9 bases. Germline CDR1 reads LNHDA; CDR2 reads SQIVND (reference sequence). Trimming took 7 bases from V and 3 from J; bases not matched to a gene: 6. This CDR3 has 15 residues. CDR3 DNA sequence: TGTGCCAGTATCTCGGACAGGGGACCTAATGAAAAACTGTTTTTT. Translating gives CASISDRGPNEKLFF.

This chain joins TRBV7-2 and TRBJ2-7; 7 nucleotides line up with TRBD2. The CDR3 totals 16 residues. Germline assignment: CDR1 SGHTA and CDR2 FQGNSA. After removal of 6 bases from V and 3 bases from J, the junction contained 14 bases not matched to a gene. The CDR3 DNA reads as TGTGCCAGCAGGCTGACTAGCCGCGCGTTCCTCTACGAGCAGTACTTC. Translating it yields CASRLTSRAFLYEQYF.

The chain combines TRBV6-5 with TRBJ2-7; 9 positions agree with TRBD1. The V gene's germline CDR1 is MNHEY and CDR2 SVGAGI. This CDR3 is 13 amino acids long. The V segment lost 4 bases and the J segment 4 bases; nucleotides outside the gene matches: 2. The CDR3 DNA reads as TGTGCCAGCAGTTCCGACAGGGGGTACGAGCAGTACTTC. It codes for CASSSDRGYEQYF.

In this sample, this clone turned up a few times. The chain uses TRBV7-3 and TRBJ2-1; 10 nucleotides agree with TRBD2. The CDR3 is 14 amino acids. Germline CDR1 and CDR2: SGHTA and FQGTGA. Losses at the gene ends were 4 bases for V and 5 bases for J; bases not matched to a gene: 2. The DNA for the CDR3 is TGTGCCAGCAGCTACGGACTAGCGGACAATGAGCAGTTCTTC. Translated, it gives CASSYGLADNEQFF.

This chain connects TRBV5-1 to TRBJ2-3; TRBD2 agrees at 9 bases. The germline CDR1 and CDR2 sequences are SGHRS and YFSETQ. This CDR3 contains 15 residues. J gave up 3 bases and V 6 bases, and 8 bases lay outside the gene matches. Here the CDR3 reads CASTSAGGWTDTQYF. CDR3 nucleotides: TGCGCCAGCACTTCGGCGGGGGGGTGGACAGATACGCAGTATTTT.

The chain has TRBV20-1 and TRBJ1-1; D ambiguous. CDR1 is DFQATT and CDR2 is SNEGSKA in the germline V gene (reference sequence). Between the trimmed V and J ends, which lost 1 base and 8 bases, there was a span of 8 bases. CDR3 length equals 11 residues. The CDR3 region is CSARAATEAFF. DNA for the CDR3: TGCAGTGCTAGAGCCGCGACAGAAGCTTTCTTT.

J is TRBJ1-4 and V is TRBV6-1; weak D call: TRBD1 (6 bases). The V end lost 0 bases, the J end lost 7 bases, and 12 bases lay between the germline ends. The length of the CDR3 is 15 residues. Germline-derived CDR1 and CDR2 are MNHNS and SASEGT. CDR3 coding DNA: TGTGCCAGCAGTGAAGCATGGACAGTAGCTGAAAAACTGTTTTTT. As protein: CASSEAWTVAEKLFF.

The chain combines TRBV4-1 with TRBJ2-1; 10 nucleotides line up with TRBD2. Trimming took 7 bases from V and 5 from J; bases not matched to a gene: 8. Germline assignment: CDR1 MGHRA and CDR2 YSYEKL. The CDR3 is 15 amino acids. CDR3 residues: CASMEEGLANNEQFF. The CDR3 bases are TGCGCCAGCATGGAAGAGGGACTAGCGAACAATGAGCAGTTCTTC.

V gene TRBV6-5 combines with J gene TRBJ1-3; maybe TRBD1 (5 bases). Germline V gene lookup returns CDR1 MNHEY and CDR2 SVGAGI. The CDR3 extends over 15 amino acids. V was pared by 5 bases and J by 0 bases, with 11 bases between. The CDR3 region has the DNA TGTGCCAGCAGTCGACAGTTCCACTCTGGAAACACCATATATTTT. Translation gives CASSRQFHSGNTIYF.

The rearrangement uses TRBV4-1 and TRBJ1-1, with TRBD1 as a possible D gene (5 bases). CDR1 and CDR2 (germline): MGHRA, YSYEKL. CDR3 size: 15 residues. Between the trimmed V and J ends, which lost 1 base and 4 bases, there was a span of 13 bases. The CDR3 DNA reads TGCGCCAGCAGCCAAGTTCCGGGGGTCGCCACTGAAGCTTTCTTT. Its protein is CASSQVPGVATEAFF.

The chain combines TRBV9 with TRBJ2-1; 11 bases agree with TRBD2. J lost 6 bases, V lost 4 bases, and 6 bases had no gene match. CDR3 length: 15 residues. CDR1 is SGDLS and CDR2 is YYNGEE in the germline V gene. The CDR3 loop reads CASSPRLAGGNEQFF. DNA for the CDR3: TGTGCCAGCAGCCCTCGGCTAGCGGGAGGCAATGAGCAGTTCTTC.

This rearrangement joins TRBV28 to TRBJ2-5; perhaps TRBD2 as D (6 bases). There are 14 residues in the CDR3. CDR1 is MDHEN, CDR2 SYDVKM, per germline. Trimming removed 5 bases from V and 2 bases from J, with 12 bases in between. CDR3 sequence (DNA): TGTGCCAGCAGTAACGCGGGGACTCAAGAGACCCAGTACTTC. Translating it yields CASSNAGTQETQYF.

This chain joins TRBV2 and TRBJ2-4; a weak D match, TRBD1 (6 bases). V was shortened by 2 bases and J by 3 bases, with 14 bases between the two germline ends. CDR1 is SNHLY and CDR2 is FYNNEI in the germline V gene. The CDR3 sequence is 16 residues long. CDR3 nucleotide sequence: TGTGCCAGCAGTGAATACAGGGTGGGGTTCAAAAACATTCAGTACTTC. It is translated as CASSEYRVGFKNIQYF.

The chain combines TRBV11-2 with TRBJ1-1, with 8 nucleotides matching TRBD1. Trimming at V came to 4 bases and at J to 4 bases, leaving 5 bases not matched to a gene. Looked up from germline, CDR1 is SGHAT and CDR2 is FQNNGV. The CDR3 has 14 residues. CDR3 bases: TGTGCCAGCAGCTATACAGGGGGAGTCACTGAAGCTTTCTTT. This gives the protein CASSYTGGVTEAFF.

This clone turned up a few times. The rearrangement joins TRBV7-3 to TRBJ1-2, with TRBD1 identical over 7 bases. CDR3 length: 15 residues. The trim removed 5 bases at V and 4 bases at J, leaving 10 bases unmatched. CDR1 SGHTA and CDR2 FQGTGA come from the germline V gene. The chain's CDR3 is CASSQNPGGGYGYTF. The CDR3 DNA is TGTGCCAGCAGCCAAAACCCAGGGGGAGGCTATGGCTACACCTTC.

The chain uses TRBV5-1 and TRBJ1-1, with D unresolved. Germline loops: CDR1 SGHRS, CDR2 YFSETQ. The CDR3 has 15 amino acids. Trimming shortened V by 0 bases and J by 0 bases, and 9 bases separated the two germline ends. The CDR3 DNA sequence: TGCGCCAGCAGCTTGGATGCGGGTATGAACACTGAAGCTTTCTTT. As protein: CASSLDAGMNTEAFF.

J is TRBJ2-1 and V is TRBV6-1; 8 bases map to TRBD2. Per the germline V gene, CDR1 is MNHNS and CDR2 is SASEGT. This CDR3 is built from 15 residues. V lost 7 bases and J lost 0; bases outside the gene matches: 5. The CDR3 sequence is CASILSGSSYNEQFF. The CDR3 DNA sequence: TGTGCCAGCATCTTAAGCGGGAGCTCCTACAATGAGCAGTTCTTC.

The chain joins TRBV5-1 to TRBJ1-1, with D perhaps matching TRBD1 (6 bases). Germline-derived CDR1 and CDR2 are SGHRS and YFSETQ. This CDR3 has 15 residues. The germline V and J ends were trimmed by 6 bases and 5 bases, with 20 bases remaining between them. CDR3 region: CASTPSDRKETEAFF. The CDR3 DNA follows: TGCGCCAGCACCCCATCGGACAGAAAGGAAACTGAAGCTTTCTTT.

V gene TRBV28 combines with J gene TRBJ2-3; TRBD2 aligns across 9 bases. J lost 2 bases, V lost 10 bases, and 4 bases had no gene match. The CDR3 sequence is 13 residues long. Germline-derived CDR1 and CDR2 are MDHEN and SYDVKM. CDR3 nucleotide sequence: TGTGCCATGACTAGCGGACACACAGATACGCAGTATTTT. It codes for CAMTSGHTDTQYF.

The chain uses TRBV10-3 and TRBJ1-1; D gene ambiguous. Germline CDR1 ENHRY, CDR2 SYGVKD. The CDR3 has 15 amino acids. With 3 bases removed from V and 1 base from J, the gap between germline ends came to 12 bases. The CDR3 DNA reads as TGTGCCATCAGTGATGGGTGGGCGAAGAACACTGAAGCTTTCTTT. Its protein product is CAISDGWAKNTEAFF.

This chain connects TRBV4-2 to TRBJ1-5; 11 positions match TRBD1. CDR3 length: 20 residues. Looked up from germline, CDR1 is LGHNA and CDR2 is YNFKEQ. V was pared by 1 base and J by 2 bases, with 13 bases of the junction left unmatched. The CDR3 coding sequence is TGTGCCAGCAGCCAAGGGTTCCGGGACAGGGGGAGGGGAGGCAATCAGCCCCAGCATTTT. Its translation is CASSQGFRDRGRGGNQPQHF.

The chain recombines TRBV5-4 with TRBJ1-1; D uncertain. The V gene lost 0 bases and the J gene lost 10 bases, with 10 bases spanning the gap. The germline gives CDR1 SGHNT, CDR2 YYREEE (reference sequence). The CDR3 loop spans 12 amino acids. CDR3 DNA sequence: TGTGCCAGCAGCTTGGACAGCCTTAGAGCTTTCTTT. Protein: CASSLDSLRAFF.

V and J are TRBV7-2 and TRBJ2-5; 8 nucleotides agree with TRBD2. V trimming: 4 bases; J trimming: 5 bases; junction bases outside the gene matches: 6. The germline gives CDR1 SGHTA, CDR2 FQGNSA. The length of the CDR3 is 14 residues. CDR3 DNA sequence: TGTGCCAGCAGCTACGGCGGGGGGCAGGAGACCCAGTACTTC. Translated: CASSYGGGQETQYF.

The chain uses TRBV2 and TRBJ2-1; tentative D call: TRBD2 (6 bases). CDR1 and CDR2 (germline): SNHLY, FYNNEI. The germline V and J ends were trimmed by 7 bases and 10 bases, with 17 bases remaining between them. The CDR3 is 13 residues long. CDR3 sequence reads: CASNGLPLEEQFF. The CDR3 nucleotides are TGTGCCAGCAACGGACTACCCCTCGAAGAGCAGTTCTTC.